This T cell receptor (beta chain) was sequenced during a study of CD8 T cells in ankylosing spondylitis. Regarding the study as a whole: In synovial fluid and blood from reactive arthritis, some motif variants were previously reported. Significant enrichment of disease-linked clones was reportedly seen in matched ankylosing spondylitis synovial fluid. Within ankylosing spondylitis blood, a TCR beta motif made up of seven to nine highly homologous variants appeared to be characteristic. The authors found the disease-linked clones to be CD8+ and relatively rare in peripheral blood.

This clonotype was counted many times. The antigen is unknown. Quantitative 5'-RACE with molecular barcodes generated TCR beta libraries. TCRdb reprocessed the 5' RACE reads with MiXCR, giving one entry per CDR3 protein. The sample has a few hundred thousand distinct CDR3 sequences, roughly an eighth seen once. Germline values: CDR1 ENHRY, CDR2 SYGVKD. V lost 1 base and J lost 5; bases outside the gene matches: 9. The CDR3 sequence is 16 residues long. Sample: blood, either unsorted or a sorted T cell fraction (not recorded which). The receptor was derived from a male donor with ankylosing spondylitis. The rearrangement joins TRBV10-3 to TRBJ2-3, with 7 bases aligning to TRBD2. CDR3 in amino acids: CAISELSGIEGDTQYF. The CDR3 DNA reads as TGTGCCATCAGTGAGTTGAGCGGGATTGAAGGAGATACGCAGTATTTT.